This TCR beta chain was captured in a study of response to subunit inactivated influenza vaccine (dated 2018 in TCRdb). In the study overall: Deep quantitative profiling of the T cell receptor repertoire was used in the study to follow responses to a trivalent subunit inactivated influenza vaccine. Results the study describes overall, beyond this receptor: It was suggested by the authors that each seasonal influenza vaccination may recruit only a limited number of new T cells.

CDR1 and CDR2 are drawn from the germline V gene: SGHDN, FVKESK. The CDR3 measures 19 amino acids from cysteine to phenylalanine. CDR3 DNA only is kept here, 57 bases in frame from base 1. After removal of 2 bases from V and 5 bases from J, the junction retains 12 bases not matched to a gene. The time point label of this sample denotes: 45 days after influenza vaccine administration. Library generation was performed with RT-PCR. The instrument was an Illumina HiSeq 2500. TCRdb handled the public reads itself, with Q25 trimming in fastp and clone calling in MiXCR, and kept productive beta chains. Rows matching on CDR3 protein sequence are summarized as one entry with the most common DNA and genes. The sample records under 200,000 distinct CDR3 sequences, roughly 10% of which are singletons. The ten largest clones represent 9.5% to 15% of the sample. About this clonotype itself: Its antigen is not yet known. Per-nucleotide qualities are absent, and no much larger clonotype sits a single base away.

This specimen was non-naive T cells sorted from PBMCs, taken roughly 45 days after vaccination. The intended sense of this specimen's cell subset or site label: memory T cell fraction. This sequence uses TRBV14 and TRBJ2-1, with 13 bases in between that match TRBD2. The TCR originated in a man between 50 and 59 years old who received an inactivated influenza vaccine. Donor details come from another sample of the same person, matched by shared clones. The DNA sequence reads TGTGCCAGCAGCCAAACTAGCGGGGGGGCTTTTTACCCACACAATGAGCAGTTCTTC. Translation gives CASSQTSGGAFYPHNEQFF.